The next 8 T cell receptor beta chains were all read from a single sample in a study of shared clonotypes between healthy human individuals. Cells designated naive CD8 were CD45RO-negative and were positively selected for CCR7, with terminally differentiated effector memory CD45RA+ cells excluded. TCRdb's table, derived via immunoSEQ multiplex PCR, lists solely in-frame clones and lacks some. Here the sample spans around 2.1 million clones, approximately 94% being singletons. What was sequenced was naive CD8+ T cells from PBMCs. The receptors stem from a man aged 18 to 30 in good health. Some clones in this sample may be carry-over from other donors' samples.

The J gene is TRBJ1-5, the V gene TRBV16, with D uncertain. Germline V gives CDR1 KGHSY, CDR2 FQNENV. The CDR3 has 13 residues. Deletions cut 4 bases from V and 5 bases from J, with 9 bases between. DNA of the CDR3: TGTGCCAGCAGCCCCACACCCGATCAGCCCCAGCATTTT. It specifies CASSPTPDQPQHF.

The chain recombines TRBV27 with TRBJ1-1; weak D call: TRBD1 (5 bases). V was pared by 4 bases and J by 1 base, with 10 bases between. Germline loops: CDR1 MNHEY, CDR2 SMNVEV (reference sequence). This CDR3 is built from 14 residues. DNA for the CDR3: TGTGCCAGCAGTTACAGTAGGGGGAACACTGAAGCTTTCTTT. Protein: CASSYSRGNTEAFF.

This clone was seen only once. The chain uses TRBV7-7 and TRBJ2-2, with D possibly called TRBD1 or TRBD2 (6 bases each). Germline-derived CDR1 and CDR2 are SSHAT and FNYEAQ (reference sequence). The length of the CDR3 is 15 residues. V dropped 1 base and J dropped 5 bases, with 11 bases sitting between them. The CDR3 DNA follows: TGTGCCAGCAGCTTAGAACAAGGGGGGACCGGGGAGCTGTTTTTT. It is translated as CASSLEQGGTGELFF.

This clone was recorded once. The chain is built from TRBV6-6 and TRBJ2-6; D gene ambiguous. The CDR3 spans 15 residues. The ends were cut back, 6 bases at V and 5 bases at J, with 14 bases in the middle. CDR1 is MNHNY, CDR2 SVGAGI, per germline (reference sequence). Here the CDR3 DNA reads TGTGCCAGCAGACGGACGGGTGAAAGGGCCAACGTCCTGACTTTC. Translated, it gives CASRRTGERANVLTF.

This clone was recorded only once. The V gene is TRBV13, the J gene TRBJ2-1; TRBD2 agrees at 11 bases. Per the germline V gene, CDR1 is PRHDT and CDR2 is FYEKMQ (reference sequence). This CDR3 region has 17 residues. After removal of 2 bases from V and 3 bases from J, the junction contained 6 bases not matched to a gene. CDR3 loop: CASSLLEGLADYNEQFF. CDR3 DNA: TGTGCCAGCAGCTTACTGGAGGGACTAGCGGACTACAATGAGCAGTTCTTC.

The chain uses TRBV28 and TRBJ2-7, with a weak D call TRBD1 (5 bases). Germline lookup yields CDR1 MDHEN and CDR2 SYDVKM. This CDR3 spans 16 amino acids. CDR3 bases: TGTGCAACCAGGGTACCCCGGGCCCGGAAAAGTTACGAGCAGTACTTC. Amino acids: CATRVPRARKSYEQYF.

The rearrangement uses TRBV13 and TRBJ2-6, with D possibly TRBD1 on 6 matching bases. The V and J ends lost 7 bases and 2 bases respectively, with 12 bases between them. CDR1 and CDR2 from the germline V gene are PRHDT and FYEKMQ (reference sequence). CDR3 length: 15 amino acids. This CDR3 reads CASIQRDTGANVLTF. The CDR3 bases are TGTGCCAGCATCCAACGGGACACTGGGGCCAACGTCCTGACTTTC.

The CDR3, as DNA: TGTGCCAGTACCTATACCCCCACAGGGTATGGATGGGGCGGCTACACCTTC. This codes for CASTYTPTGYGWGGYTF. The genes are TRBV19 and TRBJ1-2; D might be TRBD1 (6 bases). Per the germline V gene, CDR1 is LNHDA and CDR2 is SQIVND (reference sequence). The V and J ends lost 7 bases and 8 bases respectively, with 29 bases between them. The CDR3 totals 17 residues. Full variable domain (rest looked up from reference TRBV19 and TRBJ1-2): DGGITQSPKYLFRKEGQNVTLSCEQNLNHDAMYWYRQDPGQGLRLIYYSQIVNDFQKGDIAEGYSVSREKKESFPLTVTSAQKNPTAFYLCASTYTPTGYGWGGYTFGSGTRLTVV.